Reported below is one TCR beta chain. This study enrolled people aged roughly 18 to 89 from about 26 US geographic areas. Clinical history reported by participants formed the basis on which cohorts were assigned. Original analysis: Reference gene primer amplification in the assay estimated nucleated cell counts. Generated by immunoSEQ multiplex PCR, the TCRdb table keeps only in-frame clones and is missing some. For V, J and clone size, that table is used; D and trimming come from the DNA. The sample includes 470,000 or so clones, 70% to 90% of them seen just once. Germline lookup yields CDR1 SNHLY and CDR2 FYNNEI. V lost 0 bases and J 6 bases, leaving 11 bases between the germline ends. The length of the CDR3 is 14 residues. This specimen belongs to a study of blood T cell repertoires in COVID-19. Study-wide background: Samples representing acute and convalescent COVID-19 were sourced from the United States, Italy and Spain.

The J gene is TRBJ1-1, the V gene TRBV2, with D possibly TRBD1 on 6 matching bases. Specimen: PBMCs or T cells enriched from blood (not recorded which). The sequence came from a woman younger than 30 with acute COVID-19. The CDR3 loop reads CASSEARTVPEAFF. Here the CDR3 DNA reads TGTGCCAGCAGTGAAGCTCGGACAGTCCCTGAAGCTTTCTTT. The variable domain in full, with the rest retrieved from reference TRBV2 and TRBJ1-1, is EPEVTQTPSHQVTQMGQEVILRCVPISNHLYFYWYRQILGQKVEFLVSFYNNEISEKSEIFDDQFSVERPDGSNFTLKIRSTKLEDSAMYFCASSEARTVPEAFFGQGTRLTVV.